Below are 2 T cell receptor beta chains sequenced from a single sample in a study of blood T cell repertoires in COVID-19. Repertoires were generated with immunoSEQ multiplex PCR, while TCRdb's copy carries only in-frame clones and drops some. In the table there are a few hundred thousand clones, 87% of which are singletons. The source material was peripheral blood. The receptors shown here come from a woman between 45 and 65 years old who had recovered from COVID-19.

The CDR3 DNA sequence: TGTGCCAGCGCATGGGACAGGCTTACTCAGCCCCAGCATTTT. Translated: CASAWDRLTQPQHF. The chain recombines TRBV2 with TRBJ1-5, with 8 positions matching TRBD1. The V gene's germline CDR1 is SNHLY and CDR2 FYNNEI. This CDR3 has 14 amino acids. The J segment lost 6 bases and the V segment lost 8 bases, leaving 9 bases of the junction unmatched.

The chain uses TRBV11-2 and TRBJ1-1; D is undetermined. CDR1 is SGHAT, CDR2 FQNNGV, per germline. Trimming took off 5 bases at V and 4 bases at J, with 8 bases between the two ends. The CDR3 is made up of 12 amino acids. CDR3 in amino acids: CASSLRATEAFF. The DNA of the CDR3 is TGTGCCAGCAGCCTGAGGGCCACTGAAGCTTTCTTT.